The subject of this entry is one TCR beta chain. The data originate from a study of technical replicates of blood from several donors. With V trimmed by 4 bases and J by 2 bases, 8 bases remained unmatched. The CDR3 has 15 amino acids. Germline lookup yields CDR1 SGDLS and CDR2 YYNGEE. The assay was immunoSEQ multiplex PCR, and TCRdb's table has in-frame clones only and misses some. Here the sample spans about 62,000 clones, about 90% being singletons. The chain combines TRBV9 with TRBJ2-5; 7 bases fit TRBD2. The sequencing input was PBMCs. The TCR sequence derives from a human donor in good health. Some clones in this sample may be carry-over from other donors' samples. CDR3: CASSTRDYSQETQYF. The CDR3 DNA follows: TGTGCCAGCAGCACCCGGGACTACTCACAAGAGACCCAGTACTTC.